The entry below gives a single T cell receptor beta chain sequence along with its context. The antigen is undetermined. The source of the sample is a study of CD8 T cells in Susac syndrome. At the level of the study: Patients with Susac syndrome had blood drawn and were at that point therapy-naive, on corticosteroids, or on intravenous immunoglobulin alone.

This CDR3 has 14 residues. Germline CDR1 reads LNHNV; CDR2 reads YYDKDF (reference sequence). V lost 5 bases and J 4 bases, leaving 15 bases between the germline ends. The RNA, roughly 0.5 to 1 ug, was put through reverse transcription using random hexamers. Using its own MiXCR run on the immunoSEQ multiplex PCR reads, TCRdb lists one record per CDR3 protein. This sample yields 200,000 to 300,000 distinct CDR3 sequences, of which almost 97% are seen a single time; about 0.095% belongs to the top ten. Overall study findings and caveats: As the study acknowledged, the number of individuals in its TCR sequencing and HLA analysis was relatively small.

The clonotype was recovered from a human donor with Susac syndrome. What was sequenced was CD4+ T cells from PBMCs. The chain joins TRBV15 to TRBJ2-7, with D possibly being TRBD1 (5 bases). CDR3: CATSGGRVKYEQYF. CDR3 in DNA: TGTGCCACCAGCGGCGGCAGGGTTAAGTACGAGCAGTACTTC.